A single sample is the source of the 28 T cell receptor beta chains below, sequenced in a study of blood T cells in healthy people across ages. It was with a sample-barcoded 5' primer and a J-beta primer mix that a second PCR of roughly 7 to 12 cycles was run. TCRdb independently ran MiXCR on the 5' RACE reads; one entry per CDR3 protein. This sample has fewer than 2,000,000 distinct CDR3 sequences, with roughly two fifths found just once. Material: blood. The receptor source for this set is a human donor in good health.

There are many counts of this clonotype. The rearrangement joins TRBV3-1 to TRBJ2-7; D is unclear. In germline, CDR1 is LGHDT, CDR2 YNNKEL (reference sequence). Trimming took off 3 bases at V and 2 bases at J, with 5 bases between the two ends. This CDR3 spans 12 amino acids. This CDR3 is CASSHLTYEQYF. As DNA, the CDR3 is TGTGCCAGCAGCCATTTAACCTACGAGCAGTACTTC.

The V and J genes are TRBV4-2 and TRBJ1-2, with 7 bases aligning to TRBD1. V lost 0 bases to trimming and J lost 4 bases; unmatched junction nucleotides: 5. The CDR3 consists of 15 residues. Germline-derived CDR1 and CDR2 are LGHNA and YNFKEQ. The CDR3 loop reads CASSQDTGEIYGYTF. The CDR3 region has the DNA TGTGCCAGCAGCCAAGATACAGGGGAGATCTATGGCTACACCTTC.

In this sample, this clonotype turned up once. The rearrangement uses TRBV6-6 and TRBJ2-5; 7 bases are shared with TRBD1. The assigned J gene may be wrong: the sequence end matches TRBJ2-7 better. The CDR3 length is 14 residues. The V gene's germline CDR1 is MNHNY and CDR2 SVGAGI (reference sequence). The CDR3 bases are TGTGCCAGCAGTTACGGGACAGTCTGGAACGAGCAGTACTTC. Amino acids: CASSYGTVWNEQYF.

The chain has TRBV4-2 and TRBJ2-1, with D possibly matching TRBD2 (5 bases). The CDR3 runs 16 residues. Germline V CDR1 and CDR2: LGHNA, YNFKEQ. Trimming took 0 bases from V and 5 from J, leaving 14 bases between them. CDR3 loop: CASSQEKTRQDNEQFF. DNA of the CDR3: TGTGCCAGCAGCCAAGAAAAAACTAGGCAAGACAATGAGCAGTTCTTC.

The genes are TRBV6-6 and TRBJ2-7, with D possibly matching TRBD1 (6 bases). Trimming took off 2 bases at V and 3 bases at J, with 11 bases between the two ends. Germline V gene sequence: CDR1 MNHNY, CDR2 SVGAGI (reference sequence). The CDR3 totals 14 residues. For the CDR3, the DNA is TGTGCCAGCAGTTACGGGGGACAATTCTACGAGCAGTACTTC. Protein sequence: CASSYGGQFYEQYF.

The chain carries TRBV29-1 and TRBJ2-7, with 9 bases identical to TRBD1. This CDR3 comprises 12 residues. Germline loops: CDR1 SQVTM, CDR2 ANQGSEA. Trimming cost V 7 bases and J 5 bases; bases outside gene matches: 6. CDR3 residues: CSGGTGPHEQYF. The CDR3 DNA reads TGCAGCGGTGGGACAGGGCCCCACGAGCAGTACTTC.

This clonotype has a handful of counts. The chain uses TRBV4-3 and TRBJ1-3; a weak D match, TRBD1 (6 bases). The CDR3 runs to 14 residues. V lost 4 bases to trimming and J lost 0 bases, with 7 bases between them. Germline values: CDR1 LGHNA, CDR2 YSLEER. CDR3 amino acids: CASSRRGSGNTIYF. The CDR3 DNA reads as TGCGCCAGCAGCCGCAGGGGCTCTGGAAACACCATATATTTT.

The V call is TRBV5-5, the J call TRBJ1-1, with a tentative D call TRBD1 (6 bases). Germline values: CDR1 SGHKS, CDR2 YYEKEE (reference sequence). V lost 4 bases to trimming and J lost 5 bases, with 24 bases between them. This CDR3 contains 17 residues. CDR3 sequence reads: CASSAWPSLDSLTEAFF. The CDR3 DNA is TGTGCCAGCAGCGCCTGGCCCTCTTTGGACAGTTTGACTGAAGCTTTCTTT.

This rearrangement joins TRBV7-9 to TRBJ2-4; the D call may be TRBD1 or TRBD2 (5 bases each). V shed 8 bases and J shed 1 base, with 9 bases lying between them. From germline, CDR1 is SEHNR and CDR2 FQNEAQ (reference sequence). The CDR3 runs to 13 residues. This CDR3 is CASGWGAKNIQYF. CDR3 nucleotides: TGTGCCAGCGGTTGGGGGGCCAAAAACATTCAGTACTTC.

The chain has TRBV6-6 and TRBJ2-1; perhaps TRBD2 as D (6 bases). V was cut by 1 base and J by 5 bases, with 15 bases left in between. Germline-derived CDR1 and CDR2 are MNHNY and SVGAGI (reference sequence). The CDR3 is 16 residues long. The CDR3 DNA reads TGTGCCAGCAGTTACTTGGGCGGGGAGGTCGACAATGAGCAGTTCTTC. Translating it yields CASSYLGGEVDNEQFF.

This clonotype was counted between two and nine times. A junction end diverges from the germline sequence, so it may reflect a read error. Here the CDR3 reads CACSPGLGTDTQYF. CDR3 nucleotides: TGTGCCTGCAGCCCGGGTTTAGGCACAGATACGCAGTATTTT. V is TRBV5-5 and J is TRBJ2-3; D not certain. CDR1 and CDR2 (germline): SGHKS, YYEKEE (reference sequence). The length of the CDR3 is 14 residues.

On this clonotype: This CDR3 is missing its conserved last phenylalanine or tryptophan, likely due to a read error. The V gene is TRBV5-1, the J gene TRBJ1-2; TRBD1 matches at 9 bases. Germline loops: CDR1 SGHRS, CDR2 YFSETQ. Trimming removed 2 bases from V and 6 bases from J; junction bases left unmatched: 5. This CDR3 region has 14 residues. The CDR3 DNA sequence: TGCGCCAGCAGCTTCACAGGGGGCTCGGATGGCTACACCGTC. The encoded protein is CASSFTGGSDGYTV.

The table lists this clonotype with a few counts. This chain joins TRBV7-9 and TRBJ1-4; D is uncertain. From germline, CDR1 is SEHNR and CDR2 FQNEAQ (reference sequence). The V end was cut by 5 bases, the J end by 3 bases, with 13 bases between. The CDR3 sequence is 15 residues long. The CDR3 DNA reads TGTGCCAGCAGCCTCGTGGGGTCGTCTAATGAAAAACTGTTTTTT. It specifies CASSLVGSSNEKLFF.

The chain joins TRBV6-5 to TRBJ2-1; the D gene is possibly TRBD1 (7 bases). CDR3 length equals 15 residues. The V gene lost 2 bases and the J gene lost 7 bases, with 15 bases spanning the gap. Germline V CDR1 and CDR2: MNHEY, SVGAGI. CDR3 region: CASSYGGGVGNEQFF. The CDR3 nucleotides read TGTGCCAGCAGTTACGGAGGGGGCGTGGGAAATGAGCAGTTCTTC.

The J gene is TRBJ2-5, the V gene TRBV10-3; unclear D gene. Trimming pared 3 bases from V and 4 bases from J, leaving 18 bases between. Germline CDR1 and CDR2: ENHRY and SYGVKD. The CDR3 totals 16 residues. The CDR3 sequence is CAISETRPRSGETQYF. Here the CDR3 DNA reads TGTGCCATCAGTGAAACTCGACCGCGATCTGGAGAGACCCAGTACTTC.

The CDR3 spells CASREMTGVNQPQHF. The CDR3 region has the DNA TGTGCCAGCAGAGAAATGACAGGGGTTAATCAGCCCCAGCATTTT. The gene calls are TRBV6-2 or TRBV6-3 and TRBJ1-5, with 8 bases lining up with TRBD1. V lost 6 bases to trimming and J lost 4 bases; unmatched junction nucleotides: 8. Germline CDR1 is MNHEY and CDR2 is SVGEGT. This CDR3 region has 15 residues.

This chain links TRBV7-9 with TRBJ1-2; 9 bases fit TRBD1. The V and J ends lost 3 bases and 0 bases, in that order; junction bases with no gene match: 5. CDR1 is SEHNR, CDR2 FQNEAQ, per germline (reference sequence). The CDR3 covers 16 residues. CDR3 DNA sequence: TGTGCCAGCAGCTTTGGGACAGGGAGTACTAACTATGGCTACACCTTC. It is translated as CASSFGTGSTNYGYTF.

The chain recombines TRBV7-9 with TRBJ1-6; no clear D gene. V lost 3 bases to trimming and J lost 9 bases, with 12 bases between them. This CDR3 has 14 residues. Per the germline V gene, CDR1 is SEHNR and CDR2 is FQNEAQ (reference sequence). The CDR3 loop is CASSFDSTSSPLHF. The CDR3 bases are TGTGCCAGCAGCTTCGATTCGACTAGTTCACCCCTCCACTTT.

This clonotype has ten or more counts. The V call is TRBV6-1, the J call TRBJ1-2; a weak D match, TRBD1 (6 bases). Per the germline V gene, CDR1 is MNHNS and CDR2 is SASEGT. Trimming removed 6 bases from V and 4 bases from J, with 18 bases in between. This CDR3 contains 15 residues. CDR3 nucleotides: TGTGCCAGCAGCCCAGAATTCAGGGGTTTCTATGGCTACACCTTC. Translating it yields CASSPEFRGFYGYTF.

This clonotype has ten or more counts. The J gene is TRBJ2-5, the V gene TRBV6-6; D gene ambiguous. Trimming shortened V by 4 bases and J by 5 bases, and 8 bases separated the two germline ends. CDR3 length: 12 amino acids. Germline V gene data show CDR1 as MNHNY and CDR2 as SVGAGI (reference sequence). CDR3 DNA: TGTGCCAGCAGTTCCCCACTGGAGACCCAGTACTTC. This translates into CASSSPLETQYF.

The genes are TRBV4-1 and TRBJ2-1; TRBD2 aligns across 7 bases. The CDR3 has 14 amino acids. The germline gives CDR1 MGHRA, CDR2 YSYEKL. J gave up 6 bases and V 3 bases, and 5 bases lay outside the gene matches. The CDR3 loop reads CASSHRLAANEQFF. In DNA, the CDR3 is TGCGCCAGCAGCCATAGACTAGCTGCCAATGAGCAGTTCTTC.

This clonotype appeared a few times. The gene calls are TRBV15 and TRBJ2-7, with D possibly matching TRBD2 (5 bases). The CDR3 runs 13 residues. Germline V gene sequence: CDR1 LNHNV, CDR2 YYDKDF (reference sequence). Trimming removed 3 bases at V and 7 bases at J, with 13 bases between. The CDR3 loop reads CATSRDSYREQYF. DNA of the CDR3: TGTGCCACCAGCAGGGACTCATATCGGGAGCAGTACTTC.

A few counts support this clonotype. The chain employs TRBV20-1 and TRBJ2-5; 11 bases match TRBD2. V was pared by 1 base and J by 5 bases, with 3 bases of the junction left unmatched. Germline lookup yields CDR1 DFQATT and CDR2 SNEGSKA (reference sequence). The CDR3 runs to 14 residues. The CDR3 bases are TGCAGTGCTAGAGCACTAGCGGGGGTTGAGACCCAGTACTTC. Protein: CSARALAGVETQYF.

This clonotype came up a few times. The V call is TRBV20-1, the J call TRBJ2-7, with 9 bases aligning to TRBD1. V shed 6 bases, J shed 3 bases, and the junction held 9 bases outside the gene matches. The germline CDR1 and CDR2 sequences are DFQATT and SNEGSKA (reference sequence). The CDR3 consists of 14 residues. CDR3 amino acids: CSAQGQGRFYEQYF. CDR3 sequence (DNA): TGCAGTGCCCAGGGACAGGGCCGGTTCTACGAGCAGTACTTC.

On this clonotype: Its ends do not fully match the called genes, so a read error is possible. CDR3 DNA sequence: TGCAGCGTTGAAGAGGGGACCTACGAGCGGTACTTC. It codes for CSVEEGTYERYF. The chain combines TRBV29-1 with TRBJ2-7; D possibly uses TRBD1 or TRBD2 (5 bases each). CDR3 length: 12 residues. Germline V gene sequence: CDR1 SQVTM, CDR2 ANQGSEA.

As regards this clonotype: An end of the junction does not agree with germline; a read error may underlie this. V is TRBV6-1 and J is TRBJ2-3; D gene uncertain. The CDR3 runs 12 residues. Looked up from germline, CDR1 is MNHNS and CDR2 is SASEGT. CDR3 DNA: TGTACCAGCAGTGAACTTACAGATACGCAGTATTTT. Encoded protein: CTSSELTDTQYF.

This clonotype came up a few times. V usage is TRBV12-3 or TRBV12-4 and J usage is TRBJ2-4, with unresolved D. The CDR3 consists of 15 residues. Trimming stripped 5 bases from V and 0 bases from J, with 11 bases between. CDR3 in amino acids: CASSEAPLAKNIQYF. The CDR3 DNA reads TGTGCCAGCAGTGAGGCACCCCTAGCCAAAAACATTCAGTACTTC.

The chain joins TRBV12-3 or TRBV12-4 to TRBJ2-7, with TRBD1 matching 8 bases. The CDR3 has 14 amino acids. The V and J ends lost 6 bases and 5 bases, in that order; junction bases with no gene match: 9. The CDR3, as DNA: TGTGCCAGCAGACTGGACAGGGCTTTCCACGAGCAGTACTTC. Amino acids: CASRLDRAFHEQYF.